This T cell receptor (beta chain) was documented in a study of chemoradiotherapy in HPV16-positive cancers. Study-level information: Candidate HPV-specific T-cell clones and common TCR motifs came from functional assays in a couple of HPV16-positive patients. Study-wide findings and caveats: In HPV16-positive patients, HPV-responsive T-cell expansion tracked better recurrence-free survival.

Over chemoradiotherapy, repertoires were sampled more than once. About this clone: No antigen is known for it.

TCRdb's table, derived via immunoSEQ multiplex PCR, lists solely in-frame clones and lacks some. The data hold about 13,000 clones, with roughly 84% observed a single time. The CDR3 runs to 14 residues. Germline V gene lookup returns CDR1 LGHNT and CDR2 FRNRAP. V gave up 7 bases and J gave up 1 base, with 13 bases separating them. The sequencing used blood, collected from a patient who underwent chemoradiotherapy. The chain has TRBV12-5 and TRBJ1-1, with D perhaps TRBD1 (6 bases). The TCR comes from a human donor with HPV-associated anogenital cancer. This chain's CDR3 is CASVSRTANTEAFF. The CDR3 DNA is TGTGCTAGTGTCTCGAGGACAGCGAACACTGAAGCTTTCTTT.